These T cell receptor beta chains were read from a single sample in a study of spatial heterogeneity in lung cancer. Via MiXCR, TCRdb re-called the 5' RACE reads, giving one row per CDR3 protein. There are tens of thousands of distinct CDR3 sequences in the sample; about 5.3% occur only once, and 20% to 25% lies in the top ten. This specimen consisted of PBMCs, obtained at follow-up. These receptors were collected from a female donor with early-stage non-small cell lung cancer. The CDR3 runs from the conserved cysteine through the conserved F or W. The order of the fields is clone size, D gene, J gene, V gene, CDR3 DNA, CDR3 protein. The D gene is left open where the match is weak. Clone size is given for some rows only: seen once, a few or many times, or a class if the clone is expanded.

>NA|NA|TRBJ1-1|TRBV19
TGTGCCAGTAGTATAGTGGGATACCACACTGAAGCTTTCTTT
CASSIVGYHTEAFF
>many|TRBD2|TRBJ2-7|TRBV5-1
TGCGCCAGCAGCTCGGGACTAGCGGGAGACTACGAGCAGTACTTC
CASSSGLAGDYEQYF
>many|NA|TRBJ1-1|TRBV3-1
TGTGCCAGCAGCCCGCGGGACAAGCCTTGGGCAGCTTTCTTT
CASSPRDKPWAAFF
>NA|TRBD2|TRBJ2-7|TRBV28
TGTGCCAGTGGGACTAGCGGGTTTGACGAGCAGTACTTC
CASGTSGFDEQYF
>many|NA|TRBJ1-6|TRBV6-5
TGTGCCAGCAGGTCTACAGGGTCCTATAATTCACCCCTCCACTTT
CASRSTGSYNSPLHF
>many|TRBD1|TRBJ2-7|TRBV6-5
TGTGCCAGCAGTGATCCGGGACAGGGGTTTCCCTACGAGCAGTACTTC
CASSDPGQGFPYEQYF
>many|TRBD2|TRBJ2-1|TRBV20-1
TGCAGTGCTTTAGCGGGGGCGGGTAGCAATGAGCAGTTCTTC
CSALAGAGSNEQFF
>few|TRBD1|TRBJ2-7|TRBV4-1
TGCGCCAGCAGCCGCCGGGACAGGGGAGGCGAGCAGTACTTC
CASSRRDRGGEQYF
>few|NA|TRBJ2-2|TRBV15
TGTGCCACCAGCGGAAGCGCAGAGGCGCAACCCGGGGAGCTGTTTTTT
CATSGSAEAQPGELFF
>many|NA|TRBJ2-3|TRBV5-4
TGTGCCAGCAGCTTGGATAGCACAGATACGCAGTATTTT
CASSLDSTDTQYF
>many|NA|TRBJ1-2|TRBV18
TGTGCCAGCTCACCGTATCGAGAGGCGGGCTATGGCTACACCTTC
CASSPYREAGYGYTF
>few|NA|TRBJ2-1|TRBV7-3
TGTGCCAGCAGCTCCGACCGAGACCTTGGCTACAATGAGCAGTTCTTC
CASSSDRDLGYNEQFF
>many|NA|TRBJ2-3|TRBV20-1
TGCAGTGCTAGTTCTAGGGATGCAGATACGCAGTATTTT
CSASSRDADTQYF
>NA|TRBD2|TRBJ2-5|TRBV27
TGTGCCAGCAGTAGCTTGGAGCGGGGCCAAGAGACCCAGTACTTC
CASSSLERGQETQYF
>many|NA|TRBJ2-5|TRBV20-1
TGCAGTGCTAGCGGGATGCCCGAGACCCAGTACTTC
CSASGMPETQYF
>many|NA|TRBJ2-7|TRBV7-8
TGTGCCAGCAGCTTCGTTTCGGTGGCGGGGGCCTCCTCGTACGAGCAGTACTTC
CASSFVSVAGASSYEQYF
>medium-sized|NA|TRBJ2-1|TRBV5-6
TGTGCCAGCAGCTTCCAGCGGGCGGGCGATGAGCAGTTCTTC
CASSFQRAGDEQFF
>few|NA|TRBJ1-6|TRBV2
TGTGCCAGCAGTGCCGGGAGCTCCTATAATTCACCCCTCCACTTT
CASSAGSSYNSPLHF